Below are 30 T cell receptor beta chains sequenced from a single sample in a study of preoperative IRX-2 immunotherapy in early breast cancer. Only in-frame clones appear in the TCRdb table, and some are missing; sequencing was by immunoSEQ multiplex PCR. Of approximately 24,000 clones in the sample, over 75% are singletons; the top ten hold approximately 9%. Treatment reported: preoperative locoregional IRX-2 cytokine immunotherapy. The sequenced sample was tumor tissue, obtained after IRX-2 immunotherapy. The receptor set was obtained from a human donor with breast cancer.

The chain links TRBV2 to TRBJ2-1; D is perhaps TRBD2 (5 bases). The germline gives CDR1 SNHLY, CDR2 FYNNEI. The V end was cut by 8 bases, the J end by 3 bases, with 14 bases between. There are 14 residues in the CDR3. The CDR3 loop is CASAGGPSYNEQFF. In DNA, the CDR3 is TGTGCCAGCGCCGGAGGACCCAGCTACAATGAGCAGTTCTTC.

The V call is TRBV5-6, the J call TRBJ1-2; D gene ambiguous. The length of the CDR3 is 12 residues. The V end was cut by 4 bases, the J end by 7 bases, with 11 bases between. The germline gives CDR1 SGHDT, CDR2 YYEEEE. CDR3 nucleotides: TGTGCCAGCAGCCCAGGCTCTGGTGGCTACACCTTC. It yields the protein CASSPGSGGYTF. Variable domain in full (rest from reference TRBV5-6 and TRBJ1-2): DAGVTQSPTHLIKTRGQQVTLRCSPKSGHDTVSWYQQALGQGPQFIFQYYEEEERQRGNFPDRFSGHQFPNYSSELNVNALLLGDSALYLCASSPGSGGYTFGSGTRLTVV.

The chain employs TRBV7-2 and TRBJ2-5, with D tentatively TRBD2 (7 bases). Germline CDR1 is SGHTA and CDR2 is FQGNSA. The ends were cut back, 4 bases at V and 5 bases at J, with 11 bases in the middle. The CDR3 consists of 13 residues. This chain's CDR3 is CASSYGGAETQYF. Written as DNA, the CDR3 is TGTGCCAGCAGCTATGGGGGGGCGGAGACCCAGTACTTC.

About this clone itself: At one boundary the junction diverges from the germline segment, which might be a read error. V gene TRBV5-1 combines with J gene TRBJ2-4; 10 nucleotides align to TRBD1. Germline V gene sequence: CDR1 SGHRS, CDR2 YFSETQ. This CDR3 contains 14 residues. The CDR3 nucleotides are TGCGCCAGCAGTTTGGGACAGGGGTTGGACATTCAGTACTTC. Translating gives CASSLGQGLDIQYF.

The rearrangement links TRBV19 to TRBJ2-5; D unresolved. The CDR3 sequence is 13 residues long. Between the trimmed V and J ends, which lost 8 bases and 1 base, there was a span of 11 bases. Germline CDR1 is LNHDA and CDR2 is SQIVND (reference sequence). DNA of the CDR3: TGTGCCAGTCGGTCTACGCGCCAAGAGACCCAGTACTTC. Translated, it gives CASRSTRQETQYF.

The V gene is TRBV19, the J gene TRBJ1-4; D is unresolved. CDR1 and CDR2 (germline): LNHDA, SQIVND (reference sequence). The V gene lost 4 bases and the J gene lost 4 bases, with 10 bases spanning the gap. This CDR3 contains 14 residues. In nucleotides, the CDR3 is TGTGCCAGTAGTACTAGGGTGATTAATGAAAAACTGTTTTTT. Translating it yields CASSTRVINEKLFF.

Written as DNA, the CDR3 is TGTGCCAGCAGTGAACGGGCCAGGGGAAACCAAGAGACCCAGTACTTC. Protein: CASSERARGNQETQYF. The V call is TRBV6-1, the J call TRBJ2-5; a possible D gene is TRBD1 (6 bases). V lost 2 bases, J lost 0 bases, and 13 bases lay in between. The CDR3 is made up of 16 amino acids. Germline lookup yields CDR1 MNHNS and CDR2 SASEGT.

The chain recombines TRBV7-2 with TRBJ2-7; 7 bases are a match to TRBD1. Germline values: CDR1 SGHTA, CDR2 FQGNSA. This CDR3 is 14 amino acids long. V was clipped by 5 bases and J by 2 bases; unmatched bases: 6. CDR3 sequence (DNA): TGTGCCAGCAGCACTCGACAGGGAACCTACGAGCAGTACTTC. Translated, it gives CASSTRQGTYEQYF.

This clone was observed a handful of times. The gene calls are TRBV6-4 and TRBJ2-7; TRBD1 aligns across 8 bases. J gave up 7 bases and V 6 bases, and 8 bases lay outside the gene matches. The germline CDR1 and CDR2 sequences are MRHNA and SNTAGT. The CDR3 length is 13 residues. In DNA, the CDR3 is TGTGCCAGCAGCAACGGACAGGGCCGAGAGCAGTACTTC. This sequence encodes CASSNGQGREQYF.

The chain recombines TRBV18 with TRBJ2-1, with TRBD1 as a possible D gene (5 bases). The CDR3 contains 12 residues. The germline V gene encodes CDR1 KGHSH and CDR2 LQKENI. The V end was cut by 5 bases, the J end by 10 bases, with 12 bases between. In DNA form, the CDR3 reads TGTGCCAGCTCAGCGCAGGGTCTGGAGCAGTTCTTC. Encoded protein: CASSAQGLEQFF.

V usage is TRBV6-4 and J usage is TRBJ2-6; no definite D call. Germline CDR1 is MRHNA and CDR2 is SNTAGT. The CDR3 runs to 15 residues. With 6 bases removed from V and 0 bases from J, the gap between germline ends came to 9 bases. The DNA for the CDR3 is TGTGCCAGCAGCGCCTCAAGCTCTGGGGCCAACGTCCTGACTTTC. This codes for CASSASSSGANVLTF.

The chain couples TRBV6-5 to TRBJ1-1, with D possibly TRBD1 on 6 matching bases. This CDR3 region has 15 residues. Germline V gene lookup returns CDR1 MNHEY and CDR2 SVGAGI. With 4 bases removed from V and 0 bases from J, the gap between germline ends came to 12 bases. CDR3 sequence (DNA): TGTGCCAGCAGTTCCCTACAGGGATTGAACACTGAAGCTTTCTTT. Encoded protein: CASSSLQGLNTEAFF.

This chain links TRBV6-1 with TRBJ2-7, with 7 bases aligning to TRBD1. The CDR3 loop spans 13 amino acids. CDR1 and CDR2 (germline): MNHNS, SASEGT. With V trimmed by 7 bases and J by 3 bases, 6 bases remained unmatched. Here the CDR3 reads CASTTGQDYEQYF. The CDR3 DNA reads TGTGCCAGCACAACCGGACAGGACTACGAGCAGTACTTC.

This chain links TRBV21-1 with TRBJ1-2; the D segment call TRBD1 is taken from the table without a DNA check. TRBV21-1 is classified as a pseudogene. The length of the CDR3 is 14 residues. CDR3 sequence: CASSPKQGPYGYTF. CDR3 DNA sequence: TGTGCCAGCAGCCCTAAACAGGGCCCCTATGGCTACACCTTC.

The DNA of the CDR3 is TGCGCCAGCAGCTTCCTAGCGGGGGGGCCGGAGACCCAGTACTTC. Its translation is CASSFLAGGPETQYF. This chain uses TRBV5-1 with TRBJ2-5; 12 bases agree with TRBD2. The CDR3 has 15 amino acids. Germline loops: CDR1 SGHRS, CDR2 YFSETQ. Trimming removed 2 bases from V and 5 bases from J; junction bases left unmatched: 4.

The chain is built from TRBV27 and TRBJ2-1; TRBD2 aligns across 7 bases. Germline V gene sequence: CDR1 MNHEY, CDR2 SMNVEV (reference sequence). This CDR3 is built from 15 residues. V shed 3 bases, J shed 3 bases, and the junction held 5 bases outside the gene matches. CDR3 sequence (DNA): TGTGCCAGCAGTTTTCGGCCGGGAGGCTACAATGAGCAGTTCTTC. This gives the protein CASSFRPGGYNEQFF.

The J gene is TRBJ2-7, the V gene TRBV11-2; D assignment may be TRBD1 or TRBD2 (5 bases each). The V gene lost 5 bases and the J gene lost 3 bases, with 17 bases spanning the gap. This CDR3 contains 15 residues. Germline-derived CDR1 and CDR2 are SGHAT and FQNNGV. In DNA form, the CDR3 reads TGTGCCAGCAGCAAAATTCCGGGACGGAACTACGAGCAGTACTTC. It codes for CASSKIPGRNYEQYF. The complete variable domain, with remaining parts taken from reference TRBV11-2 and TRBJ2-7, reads EAGVAQSPRYKIIEKRQSVAFWCNPISGHATLYWYQQILGQGPKLLIQFQNNGVVDDSQLPKDRFSAERLKGVDSTLKIQPAKLEDSAVYLCASSKIPGRNYEQYFGPGTRLTVT.

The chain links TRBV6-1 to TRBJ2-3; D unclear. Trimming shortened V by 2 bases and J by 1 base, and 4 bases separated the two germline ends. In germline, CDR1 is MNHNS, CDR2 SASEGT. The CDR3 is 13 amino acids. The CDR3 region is CASSELGTDTQYF. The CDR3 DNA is TGTGCCAGCAGTGAATTAGGCACAGATACGCAGTATTTT.

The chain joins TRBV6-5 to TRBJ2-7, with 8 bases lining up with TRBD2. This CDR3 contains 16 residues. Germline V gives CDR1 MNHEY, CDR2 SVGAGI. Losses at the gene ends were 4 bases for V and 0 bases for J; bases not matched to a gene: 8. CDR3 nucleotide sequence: TGTGCCAGCAGTTTCCACCCGGGACTAGGCTCCTACGAGCAGTACTTC. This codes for CASSFHPGLGSYEQYF.

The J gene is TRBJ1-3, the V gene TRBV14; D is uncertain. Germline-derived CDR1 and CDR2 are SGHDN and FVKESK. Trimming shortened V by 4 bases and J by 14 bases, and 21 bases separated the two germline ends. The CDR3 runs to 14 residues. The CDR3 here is CASSLPGWETPLYF. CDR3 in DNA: TGTGCCAGCAGCCTTCCGGGATGGGAGACTCCCTTATATTTT.

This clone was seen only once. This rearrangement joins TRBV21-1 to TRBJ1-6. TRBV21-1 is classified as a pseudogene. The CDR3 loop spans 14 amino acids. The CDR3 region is CASSKADSNSPLHF. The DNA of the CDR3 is TGTGCCAGCAGCAAAGCGGACTCAAATTCACCCCTCCACTTT.

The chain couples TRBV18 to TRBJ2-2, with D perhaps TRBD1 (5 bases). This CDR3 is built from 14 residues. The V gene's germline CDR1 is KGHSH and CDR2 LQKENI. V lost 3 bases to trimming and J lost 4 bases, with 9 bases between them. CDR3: CASSPGAFTGELFF. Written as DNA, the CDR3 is TGTGCCAGCTCACCTGGGGCGTTCACCGGGGAGCTGTTTTTT.

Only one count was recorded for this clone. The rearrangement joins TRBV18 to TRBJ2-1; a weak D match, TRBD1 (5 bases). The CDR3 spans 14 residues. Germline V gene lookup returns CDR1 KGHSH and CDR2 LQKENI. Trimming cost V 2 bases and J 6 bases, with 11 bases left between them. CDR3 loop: CASSPGADFNEQFF. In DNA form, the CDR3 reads TGTGCCAGCTCACCAGGGGCAGATTTCAATGAGCAGTTCTTC. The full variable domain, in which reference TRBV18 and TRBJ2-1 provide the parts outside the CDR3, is NAGVMQNPRHLVRRRGQEARLRCSPMKGHSHVYWYRQLPEEGLKFMVYLQKENIIDESGMPKERFSAEFPKEGPSILRIQQVVRGDSAAYFCASSPGADFNEQFFGPGTRLTVL.

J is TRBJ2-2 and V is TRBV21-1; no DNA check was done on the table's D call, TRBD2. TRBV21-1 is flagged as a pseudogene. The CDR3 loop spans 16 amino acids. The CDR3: CASSTQSESNTGELFF. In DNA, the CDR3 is TGTGCCAGCAGCACTCAGAGCGAGTCGAACACCGGGGAGCTGTTTTTT.

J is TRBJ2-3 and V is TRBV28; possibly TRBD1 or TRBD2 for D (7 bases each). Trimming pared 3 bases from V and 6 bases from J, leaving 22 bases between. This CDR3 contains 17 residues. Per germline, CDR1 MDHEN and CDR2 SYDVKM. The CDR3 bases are TGTGCCAGCAGTTTTTATCAAGGGAGGGGGCGCGGGGATACGCAGTATTTT. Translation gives CASSFYQGRGRGDTQYF.

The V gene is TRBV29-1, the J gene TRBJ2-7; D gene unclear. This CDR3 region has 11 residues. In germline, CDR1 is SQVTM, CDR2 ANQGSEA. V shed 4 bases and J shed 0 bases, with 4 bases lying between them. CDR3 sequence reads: CSVGSSYEQYF. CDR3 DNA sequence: TGCAGCGTTGGGAGCTCCTACGAGCAGTACTTC.

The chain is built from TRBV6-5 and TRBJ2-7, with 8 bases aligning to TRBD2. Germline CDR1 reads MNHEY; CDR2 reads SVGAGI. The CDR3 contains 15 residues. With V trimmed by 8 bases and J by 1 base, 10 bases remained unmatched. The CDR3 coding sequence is TGTGCCAGCTCCTCACTAGCGGTGAAATCCTACGAGCAGTACTTC. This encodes CASSSLAVKSYEQYF.

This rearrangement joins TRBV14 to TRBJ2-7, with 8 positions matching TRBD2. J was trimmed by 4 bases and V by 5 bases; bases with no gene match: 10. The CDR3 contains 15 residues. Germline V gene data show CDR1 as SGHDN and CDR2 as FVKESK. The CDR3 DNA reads TGTGCCAGCAGCTCTTATCCCGGGGGGGCATACGAGCAGTACTTC. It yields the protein CASSSYPGGAYEQYF.

The CDR3 region is CASRTGAGVVSGELFF. CDR3 DNA: TGTGCCAGCAGAACAGGGGCAGGGGTAGTATCCGGGGAGCTGTTTTTT. V and J are TRBV28 and TRBJ2-2; 7 bases are a match to TRBD1. This CDR3 region has 16 residues. Germline CDR1 reads MDHEN; CDR2 reads SYDVKM. The V gene end was trimmed by 6 bases and the J gene end by 6 bases; junction bases not matched to a gene: 13.

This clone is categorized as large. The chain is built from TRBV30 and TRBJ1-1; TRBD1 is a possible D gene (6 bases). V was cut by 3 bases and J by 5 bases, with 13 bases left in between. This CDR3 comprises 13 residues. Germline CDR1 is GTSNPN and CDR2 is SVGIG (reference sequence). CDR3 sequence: CAWRADRRTEAFF. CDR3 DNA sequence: TGTGCCTGGAGGGCCGACAGGCGGACTGAAGCTTTCTTT. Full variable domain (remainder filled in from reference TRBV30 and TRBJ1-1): SQTIHQWPATLVQPVGSPLSLECTVEGTSNPNLYWYRQAAGRGLQLLFYSVGIGQISSEVPQNLSASRPQDRQFILSSKKLLLSDSGFYLCAWRADRRTEAFFGQGTRLTVV.